One T cell receptor (beta chain) is described in this entry. The record originates from a study of shared clonotypes between healthy human individuals. The V and J ends lost 4 bases and 9 bases respectively, with 17 bases between them. Germline CDR1 is MNHEY and CDR2 is SMNVEV (reference sequence). CDR3 length: 14 amino acids. Naive CD8 cells comprised CD45RO-negative, CCR7-positively selected cells, excluding terminally differentiated effector memory CD45RA+ cells. Sequencing was performed with immunoSEQ multiplex PCR; in TCRdb, only in-frame clones are kept and a portion is missing. The table includes about 1.9 million clones, roughly 93% detected once.

The receptor was isolated from a man aged 18 to 30 in good health. Some clones in this sample may be carry-over from other donors' samples. The rearrangement uses TRBV27 and TRBJ2-3, with D maybe TRBD2 (5 bases). The material sequenced was naive CD8+ T cells from PBMCs. The CDR3 here is CASSSLDEPGTQYF. CDR3 coding DNA: TGTGCCAGCAGTTCTCTGGACGAACCGGGGACGCAGTATTTT.